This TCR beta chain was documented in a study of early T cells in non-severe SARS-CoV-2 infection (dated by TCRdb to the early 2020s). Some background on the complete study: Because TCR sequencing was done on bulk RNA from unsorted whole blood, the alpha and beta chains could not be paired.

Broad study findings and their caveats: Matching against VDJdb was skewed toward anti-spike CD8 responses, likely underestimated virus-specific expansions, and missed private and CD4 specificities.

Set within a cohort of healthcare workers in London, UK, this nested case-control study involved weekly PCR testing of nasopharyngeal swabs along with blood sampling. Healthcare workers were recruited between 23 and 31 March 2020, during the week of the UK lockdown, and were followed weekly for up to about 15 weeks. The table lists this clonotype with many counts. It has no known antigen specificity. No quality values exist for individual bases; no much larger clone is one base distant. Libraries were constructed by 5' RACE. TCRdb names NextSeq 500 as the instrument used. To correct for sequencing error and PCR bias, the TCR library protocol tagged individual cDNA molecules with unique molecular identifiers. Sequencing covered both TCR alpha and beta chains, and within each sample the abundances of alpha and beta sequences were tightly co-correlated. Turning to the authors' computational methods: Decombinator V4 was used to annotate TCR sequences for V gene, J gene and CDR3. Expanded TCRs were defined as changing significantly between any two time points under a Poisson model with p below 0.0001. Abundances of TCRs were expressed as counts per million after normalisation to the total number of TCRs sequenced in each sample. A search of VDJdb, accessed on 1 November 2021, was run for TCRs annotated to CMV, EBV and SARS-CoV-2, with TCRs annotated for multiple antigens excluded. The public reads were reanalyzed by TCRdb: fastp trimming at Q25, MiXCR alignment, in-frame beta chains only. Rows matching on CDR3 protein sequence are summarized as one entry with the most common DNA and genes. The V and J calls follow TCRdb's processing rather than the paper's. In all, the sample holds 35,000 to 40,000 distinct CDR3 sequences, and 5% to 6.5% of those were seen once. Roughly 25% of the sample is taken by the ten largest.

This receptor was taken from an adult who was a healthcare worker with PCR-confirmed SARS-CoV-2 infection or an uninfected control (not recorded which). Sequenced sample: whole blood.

The CDR3 has the sequence CATSDSGLAGGEQFF. The nucleotide sequence is given as TGTGCCACCAGTGACTCGGGGCTAGCGGGAGGTGAGCAGTTCTTC. Recombination joined TRBV24-1 with TRBJ2-1; TRBD2 fits 11 bases in the junction. There are 15 amino acids in the CDR3, from cysteine to phenylalanine inclusive. The CDR3 DNA has 45 bases and is translated from base 1. The germline V gene yields KGHDR for CDR1 and SFDVKD for CDR2. At the junction V is shortened by 4 bases and J by 9 bases; bases outside the gene matches: 7.